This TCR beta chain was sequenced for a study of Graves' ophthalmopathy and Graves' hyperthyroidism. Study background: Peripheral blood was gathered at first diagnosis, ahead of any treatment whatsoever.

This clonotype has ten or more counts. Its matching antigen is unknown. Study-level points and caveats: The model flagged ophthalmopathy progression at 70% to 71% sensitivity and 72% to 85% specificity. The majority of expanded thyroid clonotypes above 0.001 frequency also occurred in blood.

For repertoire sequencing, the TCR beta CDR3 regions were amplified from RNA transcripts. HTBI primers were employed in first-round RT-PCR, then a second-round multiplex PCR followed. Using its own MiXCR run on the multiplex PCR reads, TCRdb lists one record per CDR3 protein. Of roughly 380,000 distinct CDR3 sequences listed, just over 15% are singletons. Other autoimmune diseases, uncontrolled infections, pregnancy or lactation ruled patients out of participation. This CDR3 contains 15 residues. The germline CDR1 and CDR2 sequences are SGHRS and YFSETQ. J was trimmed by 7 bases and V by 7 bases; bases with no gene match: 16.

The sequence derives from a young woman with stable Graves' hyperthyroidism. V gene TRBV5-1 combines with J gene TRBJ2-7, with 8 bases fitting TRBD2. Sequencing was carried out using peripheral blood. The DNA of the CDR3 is TGCGCCAGCGCTCCGGGCGGGGGGCCTTCTGGGGAGCAGTACTTC. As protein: CASAPGGGPSGEQYF. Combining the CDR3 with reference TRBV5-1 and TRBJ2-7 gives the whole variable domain KAGVTQTPRYLIKTRGQQVTLSCSPISGHRSVSWYQQTPGQGLQFLFEYFSETQRNKGNFPGRFSGRQFSNSRSEMNVSTLELGDSALYLCASAPGGGPSGEQYFGPGTRLTVT.